Listed below are T cell receptor beta chains from one sample, sequenced in a study of beta chain features in type 1 diabetes. Generated by immunoSEQ multiplex PCR, the TCRdb table keeps only in-frame clones and is missing some. The sample includes over 650,000 clones, about 14% of them seen just once. The sample comprised naive CD4+ T cells from blood. The receptor set was obtained from a man younger than 35 with type 1 diabetes. The conserved cysteine and the conserved F or W are not part of the CDR3 here.

v_call	cdr3_aa
TRBV6-4	ASSGPDTDTQY
TRBV5-6	ASSSGAGTYNEQF
TRBV5-1	ASSSNRETSGANVLT
TRBV4-2	ASSQAGGAYEQY
TRBV7-2	ASSLGLAGASDTQY
TRBV5-4	ASQPGLYTGELF
TRBV30	AWRGSGRVGELF
TRBV6-1	AGRDRGYEQY
TRBV6-1	ASRDEWTSYEQY
TRBV6-5	ASSYRDRLYEQF
TRBV7-9	ATSGLAGTDTQY
TRBV7-9	ASRSDRGEAF
TRBV9	ASSVGGGSETQY
TRBV7-2	ASSLKDRLGTDTQY
TRBV7-6	ASSLNSAVSSDIQY
TRBV9	ASSVAVGMVTGELF
TRBV7-2	ASSLSGVAATQY
TRBV30	AWSAGQGKNTEAF
TRBV6-6	ASSPGHLGNTIY
TRBV29-1	SVKQGAQITGELF
TRBV15	ATSGTRAQETQY
TRBV7-2	ASSSKTTSGTDTQY
TRBV19	ASSTTVQETQY
TRBV9	ASSVDLRDEQY
TRBV10-3	ATIPSGTGIYEQY
TRBV9	ASKAQH
TRBV7-9	ASSQQVNTGELF
TRBV29-1	SVEGRNEAF
TRBV30	AWSVSRTGVTYEQY
TRBV7-8	ASSLSSNYGYT
TRBV11-2	ASSLVLGARDIQY
TRBV2	ASSGQGANYGYT
TRBV29-1	SVEGQGLETQY
TRBV30	ACVLFAGGYT
TRBV18	ASSPFSEETQY
TRBV6-5	ASSLPGTDTQY
TRBV5-5	ASSLWDEQF
TRBV18	ASSPGRRHEQY
TRBV19	ASSPAGTEQF
TRBV30	AWSQNYGYT
TRBV28	ASSLSFHEQY
TRBV7-2	ASSPSGSSYEQY
TRBV9	ASSLTGTLSSYEQY
TRBV7-2	ASSTRTGNEQF
TRBV6-6	ASSYSNNGYT
TRBV28	ASYPFGLKETQY